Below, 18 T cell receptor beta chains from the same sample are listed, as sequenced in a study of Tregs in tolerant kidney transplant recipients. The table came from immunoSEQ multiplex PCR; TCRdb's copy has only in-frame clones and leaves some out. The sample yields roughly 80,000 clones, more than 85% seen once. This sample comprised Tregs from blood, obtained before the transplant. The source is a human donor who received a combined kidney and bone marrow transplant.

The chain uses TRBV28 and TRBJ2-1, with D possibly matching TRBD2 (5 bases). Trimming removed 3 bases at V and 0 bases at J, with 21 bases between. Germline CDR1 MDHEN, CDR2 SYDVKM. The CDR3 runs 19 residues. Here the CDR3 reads CASSLGYRIAKSSYNEQFF. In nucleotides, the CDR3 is TGTGCCAGCAGTTTGGGTTATAGGATAGCGAAGAGCTCCTACAATGAGCAGTTCTTC.

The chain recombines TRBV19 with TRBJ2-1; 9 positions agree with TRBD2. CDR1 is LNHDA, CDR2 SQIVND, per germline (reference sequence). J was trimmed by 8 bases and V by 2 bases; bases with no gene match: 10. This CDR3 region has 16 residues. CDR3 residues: CASSIMGGRAHDEQFF. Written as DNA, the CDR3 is TGTGCCAGTAGTATAATGGGCGGGAGGGCCCACGATGAGCAGTTCTTC.

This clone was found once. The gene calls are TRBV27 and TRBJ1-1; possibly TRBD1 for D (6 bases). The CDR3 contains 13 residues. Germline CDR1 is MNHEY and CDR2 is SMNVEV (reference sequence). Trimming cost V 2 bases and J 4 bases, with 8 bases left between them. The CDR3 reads CASSLGRGTEAFF. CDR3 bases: TGTGCCAGCAGTTTAGGCAGGGGCACTGAAGCTTTCTTT.

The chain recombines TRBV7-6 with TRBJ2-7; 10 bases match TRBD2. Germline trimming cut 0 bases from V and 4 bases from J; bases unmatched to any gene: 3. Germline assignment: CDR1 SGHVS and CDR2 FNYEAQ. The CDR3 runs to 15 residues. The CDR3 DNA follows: TGTGCCAGCAGCTTAGCGTCTAGCGGGAGATACGAGCAGTACTTC. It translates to CASSLASSGRYEQYF.

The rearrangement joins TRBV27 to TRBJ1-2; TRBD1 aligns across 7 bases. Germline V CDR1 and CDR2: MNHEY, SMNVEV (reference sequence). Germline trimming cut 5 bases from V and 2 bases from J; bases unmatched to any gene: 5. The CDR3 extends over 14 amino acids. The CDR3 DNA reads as TGTGCCAGCAGTACCGGACAGGCGAACTATGGCTACACCTTC. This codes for CASSTGQANYGYTF.

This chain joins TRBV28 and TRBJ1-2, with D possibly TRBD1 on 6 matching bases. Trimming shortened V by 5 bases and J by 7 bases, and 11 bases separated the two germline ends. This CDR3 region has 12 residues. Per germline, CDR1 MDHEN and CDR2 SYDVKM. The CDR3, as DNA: TGTGCCAGCAGTCAGATCAGGGGTGGCTACACCTTC. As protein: CASSQIRGGYTF.

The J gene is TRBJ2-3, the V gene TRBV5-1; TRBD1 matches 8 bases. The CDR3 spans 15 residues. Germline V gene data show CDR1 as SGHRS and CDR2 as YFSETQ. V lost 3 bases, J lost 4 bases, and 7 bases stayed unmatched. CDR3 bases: TGCGCCAGCAGCTGGCAGGGGGCTACATCAGATACGCAGTATTTT. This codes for CASSWQGATSDTQYF.

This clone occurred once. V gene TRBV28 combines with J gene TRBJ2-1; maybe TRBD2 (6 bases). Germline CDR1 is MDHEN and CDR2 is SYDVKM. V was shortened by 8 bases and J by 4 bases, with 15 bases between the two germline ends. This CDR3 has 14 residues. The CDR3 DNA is TGTGCCAGCGTTCCAGGCGGGACGTACAATGAGCAGTTCTTC. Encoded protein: CASVPGGTYNEQFF. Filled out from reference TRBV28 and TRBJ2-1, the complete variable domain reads DVKVTQSSRYLVKRTGEKVFLECVQDMDHENMFWYRQDPGLGLRLIYFSYDVKMKEKGDIPEGYSVSREKKERFSLILESASTNQTSMYLCASVPGGTYNEQFFGPGTRLTVL.

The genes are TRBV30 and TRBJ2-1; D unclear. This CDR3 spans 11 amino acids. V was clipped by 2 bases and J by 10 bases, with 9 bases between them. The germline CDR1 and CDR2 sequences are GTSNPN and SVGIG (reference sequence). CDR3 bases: TGTGCCTGGAGTACCGGCGACGAGCAGTTCTTC. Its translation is CAWSTGDEQFF.

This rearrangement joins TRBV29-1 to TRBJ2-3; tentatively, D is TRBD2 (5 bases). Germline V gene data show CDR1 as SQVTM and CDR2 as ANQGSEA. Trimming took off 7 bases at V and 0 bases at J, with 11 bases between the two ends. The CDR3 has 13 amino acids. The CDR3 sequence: CSDIGGSTDTQYF. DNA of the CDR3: TGCAGCGATATCGGCGGGAGCACAGATACGCAGTATTTT.

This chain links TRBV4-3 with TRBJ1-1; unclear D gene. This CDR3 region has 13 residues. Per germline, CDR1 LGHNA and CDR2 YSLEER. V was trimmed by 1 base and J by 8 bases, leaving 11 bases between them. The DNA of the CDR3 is TGCGCCAGCAGCCAAGTGCTGGGGATGGAAGCTTTCTTT. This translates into CASSQVLGMEAFF.

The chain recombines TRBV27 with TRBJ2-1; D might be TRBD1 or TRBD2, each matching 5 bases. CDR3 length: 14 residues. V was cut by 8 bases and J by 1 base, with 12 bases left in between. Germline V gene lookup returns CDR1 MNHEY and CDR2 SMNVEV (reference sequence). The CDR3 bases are TGTGCCAGCGCCCGGGGCAGGTCCTACAATGAGCAGTTCTTC. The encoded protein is CASARGRSYNEQFF.

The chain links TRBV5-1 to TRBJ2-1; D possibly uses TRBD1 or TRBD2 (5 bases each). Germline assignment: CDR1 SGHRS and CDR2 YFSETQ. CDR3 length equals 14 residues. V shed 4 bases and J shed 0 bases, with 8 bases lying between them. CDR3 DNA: TGCGCCAGCAGCGGGACGGTCTCCTACAATGAGCAGTTCTTC. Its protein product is CASSGTVSYNEQFF.

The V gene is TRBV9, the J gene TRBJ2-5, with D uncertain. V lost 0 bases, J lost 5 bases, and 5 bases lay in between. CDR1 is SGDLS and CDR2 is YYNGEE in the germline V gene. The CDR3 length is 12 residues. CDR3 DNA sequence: TGTGCCAGCAGCGTAGAGTTTGAGACCCAGTACTTC. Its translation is CASSVEFETQYF.

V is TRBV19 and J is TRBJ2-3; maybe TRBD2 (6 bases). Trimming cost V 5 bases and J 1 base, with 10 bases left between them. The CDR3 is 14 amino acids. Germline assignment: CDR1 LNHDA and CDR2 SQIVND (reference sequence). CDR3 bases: TGTGCCAGTAGTCTAGGGACTGGCACAGATACGCAGTATTTT. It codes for CASSLGTGTDTQYF.

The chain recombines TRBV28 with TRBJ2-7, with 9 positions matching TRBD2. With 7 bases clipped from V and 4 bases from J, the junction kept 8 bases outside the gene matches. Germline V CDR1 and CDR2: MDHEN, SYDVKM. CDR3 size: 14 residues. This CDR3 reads CASNLPGLAYEQYF. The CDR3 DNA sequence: TGTGCCAGCAACCTCCCGGGACTAGCTTACGAGCAGTACTTC.

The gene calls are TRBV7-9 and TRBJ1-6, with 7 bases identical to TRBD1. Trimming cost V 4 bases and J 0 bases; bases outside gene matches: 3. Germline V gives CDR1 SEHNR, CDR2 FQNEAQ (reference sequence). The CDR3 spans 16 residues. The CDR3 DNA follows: TGTGCCAGCAGCTCGACAGGGAGCTCCTATAATTCACCCCTCCACTTT. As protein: CASSSTGSSYNSPLHF. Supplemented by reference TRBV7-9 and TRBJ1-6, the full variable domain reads DTGVSQNPRHKITKRGQNVTFRCDPISEHNRLYWYRQTLGQGPEFLTYFQNEAQLEKSRLLSDRFSAERPKGSFSTLEIQRTEQGDSAMYLCASSSTGSSYNSPLHFGNGTRLTVT.

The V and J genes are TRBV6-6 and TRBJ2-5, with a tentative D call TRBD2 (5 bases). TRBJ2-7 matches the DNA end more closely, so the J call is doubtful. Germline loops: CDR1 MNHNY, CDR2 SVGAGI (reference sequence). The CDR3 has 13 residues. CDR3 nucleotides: TGTGCCAGCAGGGCAGGAGGACCCTACGAGCAGTACTTC. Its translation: CASRAGGPYEQYF.